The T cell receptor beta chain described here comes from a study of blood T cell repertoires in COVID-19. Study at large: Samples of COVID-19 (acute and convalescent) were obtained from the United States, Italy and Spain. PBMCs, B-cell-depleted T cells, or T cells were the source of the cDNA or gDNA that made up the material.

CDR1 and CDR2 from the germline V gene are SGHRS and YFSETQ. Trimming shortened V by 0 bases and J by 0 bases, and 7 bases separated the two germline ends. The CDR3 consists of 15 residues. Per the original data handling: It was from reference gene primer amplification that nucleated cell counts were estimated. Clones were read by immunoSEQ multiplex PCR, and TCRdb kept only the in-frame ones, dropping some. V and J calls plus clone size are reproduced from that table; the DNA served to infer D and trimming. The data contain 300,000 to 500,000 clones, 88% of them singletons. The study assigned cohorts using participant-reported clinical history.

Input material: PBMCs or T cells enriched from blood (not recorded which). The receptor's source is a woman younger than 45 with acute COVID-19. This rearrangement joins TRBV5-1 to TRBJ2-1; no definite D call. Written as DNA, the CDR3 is TGCGCCAGCAGCTTGGACCTTAGCTCCTACAATGAGCAGTTCTTC. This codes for CASSLDLSSYNEQFF.